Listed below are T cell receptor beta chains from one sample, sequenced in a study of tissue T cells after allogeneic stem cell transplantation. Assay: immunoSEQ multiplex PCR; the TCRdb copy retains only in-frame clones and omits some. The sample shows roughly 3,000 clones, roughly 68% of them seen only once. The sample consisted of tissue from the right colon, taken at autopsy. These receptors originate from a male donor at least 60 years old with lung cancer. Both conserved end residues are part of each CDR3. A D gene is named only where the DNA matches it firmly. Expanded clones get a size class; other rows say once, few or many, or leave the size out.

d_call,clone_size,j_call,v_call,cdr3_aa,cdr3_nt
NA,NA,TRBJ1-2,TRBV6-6,CASYPPGPLQGGYTF,TGTGCCAGCTATCCTCCGGGGCCACTTCAGGGTGGCTACACCTTC
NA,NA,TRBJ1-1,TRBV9,CASSVGPGEGTEAFF,TGTGCCAGCAGCGTAGGTCCGGGGGAGGGCACTGAAGCTTTCTTT
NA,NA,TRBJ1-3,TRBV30,CAWTPGVGGTIYF,TGTGCCTGGACCCCGGGGGTTGGCGGCACCATATATTTT
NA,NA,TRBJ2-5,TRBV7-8,CASSLAQEISSETQYF,TGTGCCAGCAGCTTAGCGCAGGAAATCTCGTCGGAGACCCAGTACTTC
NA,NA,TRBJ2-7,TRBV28,CASMANYQGTYEQYF,TGTGCCAGCATGGCGAACTACCAGGGAACCTACGAGCAGTACTTC
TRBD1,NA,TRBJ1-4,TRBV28,CASSPGGEEKLFF,TGTGCCAGCAGTCCAGGGGGAGAGGAAAAACTGTTTTTT
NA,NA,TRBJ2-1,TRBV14,CASSQVGIDNEQFF,TGTGCCAGCAGCCAAGTAGGAATCGACAATGAGCAGTTCTTC
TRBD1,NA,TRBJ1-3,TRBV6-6,CASSYSDREGNTIYF,TGTGCCAGCAGTTACTCGGACAGGGAAGGAAACACCATATATTTT
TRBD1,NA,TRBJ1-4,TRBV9,CASSTRGHEKLFF,TGTGCCAGCAGCACCAGGGGGCATGAAAAACTGTTTTTT
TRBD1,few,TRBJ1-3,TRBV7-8,CASSPIRGLDTIYF,TGTGCCAGCAGCCCTATCAGGGGGCTAGACACCATATATTTT
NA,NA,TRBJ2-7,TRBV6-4,CASSVRAGDEQYF,TGTGCCAGCAGTGTACGGGCTGGGGACGAGCAGTACTTC
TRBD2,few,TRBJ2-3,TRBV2,CASSGLAGADTQYF,TGTGCCAGCAGTGGACTAGCGGGGGCAGATACGCAGTATTTT
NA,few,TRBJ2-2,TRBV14,CASSQQGGAGELFF,TGTGCCAGCAGCCAACAGGGCGGAGCCGGGGAGCTGTTTTTT
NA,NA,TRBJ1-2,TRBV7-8,CASSPTSLGYTF,TGTGCCAGCAGCCCCACCTCCCTGGGCTACACCTTC
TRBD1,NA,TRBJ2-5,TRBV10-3,CATSVRDSEETQYF,TGTGCCACCTCCGTCCGGGACAGCGAAGAGACCCAGTACTTC